What follows are 12 T cell receptor beta chains derived from one specimen sequenced in a study of type 1 regulatory T cells. TCRdb recomputed calls from the reads with MiXCR, one row per CDR3 protein. The sample includes approximately 100,000 distinct CDR3 sequences, roughly 31% seen only once; the top ten take less than 2.5%. Material: CD4+ T cells, either the whole sample or a sorted fraction (not recorded which). Receptor source: a human donor in good health.

This chain links TRBV18 with TRBJ1-5; unclear D gene. CDR1 KGHSH and CDR2 LQKENI come from the germline V gene. Trimming left V 4 bases short and J 6 bases short, with 10 bases between. CDR3 length: 13 residues. The CDR3 reads CASSRVPGQPQHF. CDR3 DNA sequence: TGTGCCAGCTCACGAGTCCCGGGTCAGCCCCAGCATTTT.

This clonotype was observed at least ten times. The chain couples TRBV7-9 to TRBJ2-2; weak D call: TRBD2 (6 bases). Trimming stripped 5 bases from V and 7 bases from J, with 11 bases between. The CDR3 has 13 residues. In germline, CDR1 is SEHNR, CDR2 FQNEAQ (reference sequence). Written as DNA, the CDR3 is TGTGCCAGCAGCACGACTAGTTACGGGGAGCTGTTTTTT. Translated: CASSTTSYGELFF. The full variable domain, its missing parts supplied by reference TRBV7-9 and TRBJ2-2, is DTGVSQNPRHKITKRGQNVTFRCDPISEHNRLYWYRQTLGQGPEFLTYFQNEAQLEKSRLLSDRFSAERPKGSFSTLEIQRTEQGDSAMYLCASSTTSYGELFFGEGSRLTVL.

V and J are TRBV7-2 and TRBJ1-1, with D perhaps matching TRBD1 (6 bases). Trimming removed 5 bases from V and 3 bases from J, with 19 bases in between. CDR3 length: 16 amino acids. The germline gives CDR1 SGHTA, CDR2 FQGNSA. DNA for the CDR3: TGTGCCAGCAGCACAGGGCGGCGGGGAGTTTACACTGAAGCTTTCTTT. It encodes CASSTGRRGVYTEAFF.

The chain recombines TRBV20-1 with TRBJ2-3; unclear D gene. Trimming removed 5 bases at V and 8 bases at J, with 8 bases between. This CDR3 has 10 amino acids. Germline V gives CDR1 DFQATT, CDR2 SNEGSKA (reference sequence). This CDR3 is CSASFGTQYF. CDR3 coding DNA: TGCAGTGCTTCGTTTGGTACGCAGTATTTT.

The CDR3 protein is CASSLYLNRGRSLNTEAFF. CDR3 DNA: TGTGCCAGCAGTTTATATTTGAACAGGGGGCGGTCCCTGAACACTGAAGCTTTCTTT. This chain connects TRBV28 to TRBJ1-1, with 9 positions matching TRBD1. CDR3 length: 19 residues. CDR1 and CDR2 (germline): MDHEN, SYDVKM. J gave up 0 bases and V 1 base, and 12 bases lay outside the gene matches. The full variable domain, rest sourced from reference TRBV28 and TRBJ1-1, is DVKVTQSSRYLVKRTGEKVFLECVQDMDHENMFWYRQDPGLGLRLIYFSYDVKMKEKGDIPEGYSVSREKKERFSLILESASTNQTSMYLCASSLYLNRGRSLNTEAFFGQGTRLTVV.

J is TRBJ2-7 and V is TRBV20-1; the match to TRBD1 covers 9 bases. V trimming: 4 bases; J trimming: 4 bases; junction bases outside the gene matches: 8. The germline gives CDR1 DFQATT, CDR2 SNEGSKA (reference sequence). The CDR3 contains 14 residues. Here the CDR3 DNA reads TGCAGTGCTACAACCGGGACAGGGAGATACGAGCAGTACTTC. Amino acid sequence: CSATTGTGRYEQYF.

CDR3 protein: CSGVGGYEQYF. The CDR3, as DNA: TGCAGCGGAGTGGGGGGATACGAGCAGTACTTC. This chain connects TRBV29-1 to TRBJ2-7, with a possible D match to TRBD2 (6 bases). The CDR3 is 11 amino acids. V was clipped by 7 bases and J by 4 bases, with 11 bases between them. CDR1 is SQVTM, CDR2 ANQGSEA, per germline.

This clonotype has a count of ten or more. This chain uses TRBV6-5 with TRBJ1-5; the match to TRBD1 covers 10 bases. Germline values: CDR1 MNHEY, CDR2 SVGAGI. The CDR3 spans 12 residues. The ends lost 8 bases at V and 5 bases at J; junction bases unmatched: 0. DNA for the CDR3: TGTGCCAGCGGACAGGGGGATCAGCCCCAGCATTTT. Residues: CASGQGDQPQHF.

This chain joins TRBV29-1 and TRBJ2-5; 8 nucleotides line up with TRBD2. There are 14 residues in the CDR3. Germline-derived CDR1 and CDR2 are SQVTM and ANQGSEA. V gave up 0 bases and J gave up 5 bases; unmatched junction bases: 5. CDR3 nucleotide sequence: TGCAGCGTTGAAGATCGCGGCGGGGGGGAGACCCAGTACTTC. It codes for CSVEDRGGGETQYF.

The rearrangement uses TRBV7-8 and TRBJ2-5; 9 bases are shared with TRBD1. The CDR3 sequence is 13 residues long. The J segment lost 2 bases and the V segment lost 9 bases, leaving 4 bases of the junction unmatched. From germline, CDR1 is SGHVS and CDR2 FQNEAQ. This chain's CDR3 is CASGQGIQETQYF. CDR3 DNA sequence: TGTGCCAGTGGACAGGGGATACAAGAGACCCAGTACTTC.

This clonotype was seen more than once but under ten times. The V gene is TRBV10-3, the J gene TRBJ1-3; the D gene is possibly TRBD1 (6 bases). Germline CDR1 is ENHRY and CDR2 is SYGVKD. Trimming pared 10 bases from V and 2 bases from J, leaving 12 bases between. The CDR3 runs to 13 residues. Written as DNA, the CDR3 is TGTGCCACCCTACAGGGCCCTGGAAACACCATATATTTT. Encoded protein: CATLQGPGNTIYF.

This chain links TRBV20-1 with TRBJ1-5; no clear D gene. The CDR3 is made up of 15 amino acids. Germline V gene data show CDR1 as DFQATT and CDR2 as SNEGSKA (reference sequence). The V and J ends lost 3 bases and 0 bases respectively, with 12 bases between them. In DNA form, the CDR3 reads TGCAGTGCTAGCCAGCCTCTAGGTAGCAATCAGCCCCAGCATTTT. Translation: CSASQPLGSNQPQHF.